Sequencing of this T cell receptor (beta chain) was carried out in a study of T cells in women clearing cervical HPV infection. The assay was immunoSEQ multiplex PCR, and TCRdb's table has in-frame clones only and misses some. The listing records approximately 28,000 clones. The receptor was derived from a woman aged 18-70 years with a cervical HPV16 infection that either progressed to CIN3+ or cleared (not recorded which). The sample taken for sequencing was blood buffy coat.

CDR3 bases read: TGCAGTGCTAGCAGGGCCCCTGAA. Translation gives CSASRAPE. The full CDR3 sequence reads CSASRAPEAFF. V usage is TRBV20-1 and J usage is TRBJ1-1, with a possible D match to TRBD1 (5 bases). The read terminates 3 residues ahead of where the CDR3 ends, so the germline J gene completes it. The CDR3 has 11 residues. Germline lookup yields CDR1 DFQATT and CDR2 SNEGSKA (reference sequence). Trimming took off 3 bases at V and 6 bases at J, with 8 bases between the two ends.